The 21 T cell receptor beta chains presented below share a single source sample, sequenced in a study of cytomegalovirus exposure and HLA in healthy donors. With 60 Vbeta and 13 Jbeta primers, the PCR was carried out. The table came from immunoSEQ multiplex PCR; TCRdb's copy has only in-frame clones and leaves some out. Here the sample spans under 140,000 clones, 65% to 80% being singletons. The specimen was PBMCs. These receptors were taken from a woman in her sixties or seventies in good health and CMV-seropositive.

The V gene is TRBV7-9, the J gene TRBJ2-7; 8 bases are shared with TRBD1. This CDR3 spans 12 amino acids. Germline CDR1 SEHNR, CDR2 FQNEAQ (reference sequence). Trimming took 4 bases from V and 4 from J; bases not matched to a gene: 0. CDR3 DNA: TGTGCCAGCAGCTGGACAGGGTACGAGCAGTACTTC. This translates into CASSWTGYEQYF.

This chain connects TRBV11-3 to TRBJ2-5; 9 bases are shared with TRBD1. The J call may be wrong; the DNA end is better matched by TRBJ2-7. Germline loops: CDR1 SGHNT, CDR2 YENEEA. This CDR3 comprises 16 residues. The chain's CDR3 is CASSLGDGQGSYEQYF. CDR3 nucleotides: TGTGCCAGCAGCTTAGGTGATGGACAGGGGAGCTACGAGCAGTACTTC.

To note about this clone: This CDR3 is also generated by other DNA sequences in the sample. V and J are TRBV7-3 and TRBJ2-7; TRBD2 is a possible D gene (7 bases). This CDR3 spans 15 amino acids. Germline V gene data show CDR1 as SGHTA and CDR2 as FQGTGA. V gave up 5 bases and J gave up 3 bases, with 17 bases separating them. The CDR3, as DNA: TGTGCCAGCAGCCTAGGGGGGGGGAAAAACTACGAGCAGTACTTC. This sequence encodes CASSLGGGKNYEQYF. Together with reference TRBV7-3 and TRBJ2-7, the CDR3 gives the full variable domain: GAGVSQTPSNKVTEKGKYVELRCDPISGHTALYWYRQSLGQGPEFLIYFQGTGAADDSGLPNDRFFAVRPEGSVSTLKIQRTERGDSAVYLCASSLGGGKNYEQYFGPGTRLTVT.

The chain employs TRBV6-5 and TRBJ2-7; 9 bases agree with TRBD2. Looked up from germline, CDR1 is MNHEY and CDR2 is SVGAGI. Trimming removed 3 bases from V and 2 bases from J; junction bases left unmatched: 5. The CDR3 has 15 amino acids. The CDR3 sequence: CASSYGREGTYEQYF. In DNA form, the CDR3 reads TGTGCCAGCAGTTATGGGCGGGAGGGGACCTACGAGCAGTACTTC.

The J gene is TRBJ2-3, the V gene TRBV7-3; TRBD2 might be the D (6 bases). CDR3 length equals 14 residues. Germline CDR1 reads SGHTA; CDR2 reads FQGTGA. Trimming stripped 4 bases from V and 4 bases from J, with 12 bases between. The DNA of the CDR3 is TGTGCCAGCAGCTCCCTGGGACTCGCAGATACGCAGTATTTT. Protein sequence: CASSSLGLADTQYF.

This sequence joins TRBV7-9 and TRBJ1-5; D unresolved. Trimming removed 3 bases from V and 8 bases from J, with 11 bases in between. Germline V gene sequence: CDR1 SEHNR, CDR2 FQNEAQ (reference sequence). There are 13 residues in the CDR3. CDR3 residues: CASSFGTAEPQHF. For the CDR3, the DNA is TGTGCCAGCAGCTTCGGTACGGCGGAGCCCCAGCATTTT.

The J gene is TRBJ1-1, the V gene TRBV5-1, with D unclear. CDR1 and CDR2 (germline): SGHRS, YFSETQ. There are 11 residues in the CDR3. The V end lost 6 bases, the J end lost 0 bases, and 3 bases lay between the germline ends. The CDR3 DNA sequence: TGCGCCAGCAAGCTGAACACTGAAGCTTTCTTT. As protein: CASKLNTEAFF.

The gene calls are TRBV2 and TRBJ1-4; 11 nucleotides agree with TRBD1. The germline gives CDR1 SNHLY, CDR2 FYNNEI. J was trimmed by 10 bases and V by 6 bases; bases with no gene match: 7. CDR3 length: 14 residues. The CDR3 DNA reads TGTGCCAGCAGCCTGGACAGGGGGCATGGAAAACTGTTTTTT. Its translation is CASSLDRGHGKLFF.

This clone occurred once. The genes are TRBV6-1 and TRBJ2-5; TRBD1 matches 7 bases. The CDR3 loop spans 15 amino acids. The junction had 14 bases not matched to a gene; V was cut back by 8 bases and J by 5 bases. Germline V gene data show CDR1 as MNHNS and CDR2 as SASEGT. CDR3 sequence: CASQVAGGLKETQYF. CDR3 DNA: TGTGCCAGCCAGGTCGCAGGGGGTTTGAAGGAGACCCAGTACTTC.

CDR3 sequence reads: CASSSDGQGNEETQYF. CDR3 nucleotides: TGTGCCAGCAGCTCCGACGGACAGGGGAACGAAGAGACCCAGTACTTC. This rearrangement joins TRBV7-6 to TRBJ2-5, with TRBD1 identical over 9 bases. Germline-derived CDR1 and CDR2 are SGHVS and FNYEAQ. V shed 4 bases, J shed 3 bases, and the junction held 9 bases outside the gene matches. The CDR3 spans 16 residues.

V usage is TRBV27 and J usage is TRBJ2-3, with 10 bases lining up with TRBD2. V shed 5 bases, J shed 0 bases, and the junction held 8 bases outside the gene matches. CDR3 length equals 17 residues. Per germline, CDR1 MNHEY and CDR2 SMNVEV (reference sequence). In DNA form, the CDR3 reads TGTGCCAGCAGTCGTTGGACTAGCGGTTCTAGCACAGATACGCAGTATTTT. Translated, it gives CASSRWTSGSSTDTQYF.

The chain recombines TRBV21-1 with TRBJ2-5; the D call in the table, TRBD1, was not verified against the DNA. With the DNA end fitting TRBJ2-7 better, the J assignment may be wrong. TRBV21-1 is annotated as a pseudogene. This CDR3 is 16 amino acids long. The CDR3 loop is CASSSGSGTDSYEQYF. Written as DNA, the CDR3 is TGTGCCAGCAGCTCCGGGTCTGGGACAGACTCCTACGAGCAGTACTTC.

The chain is built from TRBV29-1 and TRBJ2-2; TRBD2 agrees at 14 bases. V shed 1 base and J 5 bases; nucleotides not matched to a gene: 9. The CDR3 has 18 residues. In germline, CDR1 is SQVTM, CDR2 ANQGSEA. This CDR3 is CSVEGVGGLAGETGELFF. CDR3 sequence (DNA): TGCAGCGTTGAAGGGGTTGGGGGACTAGCGGGAGAAACCGGGGAGCTGTTTTTT.

This clone was observed a few times. The chain links TRBV29-1 to TRBJ1-1, with D possibly matching TRBD1 (5 bases). This CDR3 has 13 residues. The germline V gene has CDR1 SQVTM and CDR2 ANQGSEA. Trimming pared 4 bases from V and 4 bases from J, leaving 13 bases between. In DNA, the CDR3 is TGCAGCGTTGCCCAACAGGAGAGCACTGAAGCTTTCTTT. It yields the protein CSVAQQESTEAFF.

There are a few counts of this clone. The chain uses TRBV11-3 and TRBJ2-2, with 7 bases fitting TRBD1. With V trimmed by 9 bases and J by 6 bases, 7 bases remained unmatched. CDR3 length: 13 residues. Per germline, CDR1 SGHNT and CDR2 YENEEA. As DNA, the CDR3 is TGTGCCAGTGAAAACAGGGGACCCGGGGAGCTGTTTTTT. It specifies CASENRGPGELFF.

The gene calls are TRBV28 and TRBJ1-3; 7 bases align to TRBD1. This CDR3 contains 17 residues. J was trimmed by 0 bases and V by 6 bases; bases with no gene match: 11. Germline loops: CDR1 MDHEN, CDR2 SYDVKM. The CDR3 is CASRGWTGLSSGNTIYF. Here the CDR3 DNA reads TGTGCCAGCAGGGGATGGACAGGCCTAAGCTCTGGAAACACCATATATTTT.

This clone was counted between two and nine times. V gene TRBV10-3 combines with J gene TRBJ1-1; 11 nucleotides line up with TRBD1. The germline V gene has CDR1 ENHRY and CDR2 SYGVKD. The ends lost 6 bases at V and 6 bases at J; junction bases unmatched: 3. The CDR3 has 13 residues. CDR3 loop: CAIRGQGDPEAFF. The CDR3 DNA follows: TGTGCCATCAGGGGACAGGGGGACCCTGAAGCTTTCTTT.

The CDR3 DNA sequence: TGTGCCAGCAGCTCCCCCGGGACTAGTTACGAGCAGTACTTC. Translation: CASSSPGTSYEQYF. The chain joins TRBV7-2 to TRBJ2-7; 8 bases are shared with TRBD2. This CDR3 region has 14 residues. Germline CDR1 is SGHTA and CDR2 is FQGNSA. V was pared by 4 bases and J by 4 bases, with 6 bases of the junction left unmatched.

The chain employs TRBV4-2 and TRBJ1-4, with TRBD1 matching over 10 bases. The CDR3 covers 14 residues. Per the germline V gene, CDR1 is LGHNA and CDR2 is YNFKEQ. V gave up 5 bases and J gave up 5 bases; unmatched junction bases: 2. CDR3 nucleotide sequence: TGTGCCAGCAGCAAGGGACAGGGGAATGAAAAACTGTTTTTT. Amino acid sequence: CASSKGQGNEKLFF.

The chain joins TRBV7-9 to TRBJ2-2, with D unresolved. This CDR3 comprises 12 residues. Trimming removed 4 bases from V and 3 bases from J, with 3 bases in between. Germline V CDR1 and CDR2: SEHNR, FQNEAQ (reference sequence). CDR3: CASSSDTGELFF. CDR3 nucleotide sequence: TGTGCCAGCAGCTCCGACACCGGGGAGCTGTTTTTT.

The CDR3 region is CASSITPGAANYEQYF. In nucleotides, the CDR3 is TGTGCCAGTAGTATCACCCCAGGGGCGGCAAACTACGAGCAGTACTTC. This chain joins TRBV19 and TRBJ2-7, with TRBD1 as a possible D gene (6 bases). CDR3 length: 16 amino acids. Trimming shortened V by 3 bases and J by 3 bases, and 18 bases separated the two germline ends. CDR1 and CDR2 from the germline V gene are LNHDA and SQIVND (reference sequence).